A selection of T cell receptor beta chains follows, all from one sample in a study of T cell responses to AZD1222 COVID-19 vaccine. Libraries were prepared by immunoSEQ multiplex PCR; TCRdb keeps only in-frame clonotypes and omits some of them. The sample records roughly 150,000 clones, around 85% being singletons. The sequenced sample was peripheral blood, obtained 28 days after the second AZD1222 dose. The receptors come from an adult who received the AZD1222 COVID-19 vaccine. CDR3s include the opening cysteine and the closing phenylalanine or tryptophan. A D gene is named only where the DNA matches it firmly. The size of a clone is reported for some rows only, either as once, few or many, or as a class for expanded clones.

V: TRBV7-2; D: .; J: TRBJ2-7; size: .; DNA: TGTGCCAGCAGCTCCAAAGTTAGGCGTTTAGATAGGGGCTACGAGCAGTACTTC; CDR3: CASSSKVRRLDRGYEQYF
V: TRBV30; D: .; J: TRBJ1-5; size: .; DNA: TGTGCCTGGAGTGTACATCAAGGGCGCGGGAGCAATCAGCCCCAGCATTTT; CDR3: CAWSVHQGRGSNQPQHF
V: TRBV5-1; D: .; J: TRBJ2-7; size: .; DNA: TGCGCCAGCAGTTTGGGCAGGGCTAGCGAGCAGTACTTC; CDR3: CASSLGRASEQYF
V: TRBV28; D: .; J: TRBJ2-7; size: .; DNA: TGTGCCAGCAGTTTGCGGGACTCGGGGGAGCAGTACTTC; CDR3: CASSLRDSGEQYF
V: TRBV30; D: TRBD1; J: TRBJ1-2; size: once; DNA: TGTGCCTGGAGGCTCACAGGGGGCGGCCTCGGAGGCTACACCTTC; CDR3: CAWRLTGGGLGGYTF
V: TRBV21-1; D: .; J: TRBJ1-1; size: few; DNA: TGTGCCAGCAGCTCGGGCCCATTACACACTGAAGCTTTCTTT; CDR3: CASSSGPLHTEAFF
V: TRBV7-9; D: TRBD2; J: TRBJ2-7; size: .; DNA: TGTGCCAGCAGCTTAGAGACTAGCGGGGGTAGGGAGTACTTC; CDR3: CASSLETSGGREYF
V: TRBV25-1; D: .; J: TRBJ1-2; size: few; DNA: TGTGCCACTAGAGAGGGTTCTCGTGGCTACACCTTC; CDR3: CATREGSRGYTF
V: TRBV5-4; D: .; J: TRBJ2-5; size: .; DNA: TGTGCCAGCGGGCGGGCGGGGCAAGAGACCCAGTACTTC; CDR3: CASGRAGQETQYF
V: TRBV4-2; D: .; J: TRBJ1-6; size: .; DNA: TGTGCCAGCAGCCAAGAAGGGCAGGGTCGTAATTCACCCCTCCACTTT; CDR3: CASSQEGQGRNSPLHF
V: TRBV20-1; D: TRBD2; J: TRBJ2-7; size: .; DNA: TGCAGTGCTAGTCCGACTAGCGGGGGGCGCTACGAGCAGTACTTC; CDR3: CSASPTSGGRYEQYF
V: TRBV6-1; D: .; J: TRBJ2-3; size: .; DNA: TGTGCCAGCAGTGAAATTGGGCGCCTCGGGGATACGCAGTATTTT; CDR3: CASSEIGRLGDTQYF
V: TRBV27; D: .; J: TRBJ1-5; size: .; DNA: TGTGCCAGCGGGGGGTATCGCAATCAGCCCCAGCATTTT; CDR3: CASGGYRNQPQHF
V: TRBV19; D: .; J: TRBJ1-5; size: .; DNA: TGTGCCAGTAGTATAAGGAGGGAAGTCCATCAGCCCCAGCATTTT; CDR3: CASSIRREVHQPQHF
V: TRBV21-1; D: .; J: TRBJ1-1; size: .; DNA: TGTGCCAGCAGCAAAGGGGAGGTTAGAGCGTTGAACACTGAAGCTTTCTTT; CDR3: CASSKGEVRALNTEAFF
V: TRBV6-5; D: .; J: TRBJ1-1; size: .; DNA: TGTGCCAGCAGTTACTCCGGGCCTAGGGCTGAAGCTTTCTTT; CDR3: CASSYSGPRAEAFF
V: TRBV9; D: .; J: TRBJ2-7; size: .; DNA: TGTGCCAGCAGCCCTCCCGAGGGGGGACTCTACGAGCAGTACTTC; CDR3: CASSPPEGGLYEQYF
V: TRBV6-5; D: .; J: TRBJ2-4; size: .; DNA: TGTGCCAGCAGTTACAGGGGGAAGGACATTCAGTACTTC; CDR3: CASSYRGKDIQYF
V: TRBV6-5; D: .; J: TRBJ1-1; size: .; DNA: TGTGCCAGCAGTATGACAGCGATGAACACTGAAGCTTTCTTT; CDR3: CASSMTAMNTEAFF
V: TRBV3-1/TRBV3-2; D: .; J: TRBJ1-2; size: .; DNA: TGTGCCAGCAGCCCGCACGGACGGATCTATGGCTACACCTTC; CDR3: CASSPHGRIYGYTF
V: TRBV5-1; D: .; J: TRBJ2-5; size: few; DNA: TGCGCCAGCAGCTTTGGTAGCGTAGGAGAGACCCAGTACTTC; CDR3: CASSFGSVGETQYF
V: TRBV5-6; D: .; J: TRBJ2-2; size: .; DNA: TGTGCCAGCAGACCGCTGACGGGCACCGGGGAGCTGTTTTTT; CDR3: CASRPLTGTGELFF
V: TRBV30; D: TRBD2; J: TRBJ2-1; size: .; DNA: TGTGCCTGGGGCTTTGGCGGGGGGGCAAATGAGCAGTTCTTC; CDR3: CAWGFGGGANEQFF
V: TRBV7-2; D: .; J: TRBJ2-3; size: .; DNA: TGTGCCAGCAGCCCCCGACGGGGCGATACGCAGTATTTT; CDR3: CASSPRRGDTQYF
V: TRBV5-1; D: TRBD2; J: TRBJ2-3; size: .; DNA: TGCGCCAGCGCGACTCAGGGACTAGCGGTCCAACCCACAGATACGCAGTATTTT; CDR3: CASATQGLAVQPTDTQYF
V: TRBV30; D: .; J: TRBJ1-2; size: .; DNA: TGTGCCTGGGGTACAGCCTCCAGTGGTGGCTACACCTTC; CDR3: CAWGTASSGGYTF
V: TRBV6-2/TRBV6-3; D: TRBD2; J: TRBJ2-5; size: .; DNA: TGTGCCAGCAGTCTTGGGGGGGGGCAAGAGACCCAGTACTTC; CDR3: CASSLGGGQETQYF
V: TRBV25-1; D: .; J: TRBJ2-2; size: .; DNA: TGTGCCAGCAGTGGCGAGGGAAGAAGGATTAGGGAGCTGTTTTTT; CDR3: CASSGEGRRIRELFF
V: TRBV5-1; D: .; J: TRBJ2-3; size: .; DNA: TGCGCCAGCAGTTCGACAAGGATTGGAGATACGCAGTATTTT; CDR3: CASSSTRIGDTQYF
V: TRBV9; D: .; J: TRBJ1-1; size: .; DNA: TGTGCCAGCAGCGTAGCGCGGGGAACTGAAGCTTTCTTT; CDR3: CASSVARGTEAFF
V: TRBV27; D: .; J: TRBJ1-3; size: .; DNA: TGTGCCAGCAGTACAGGACAATTCTCTGGAAACACCATATATTTT; CDR3: CASSTGQFSGNTIYF
V: TRBV2; D: .; J: TRBJ1-4; size: few; DNA: TGTGCCAGCAGCGCCGGGACCGCAACTAATGAAAAACTGTTTTTT; CDR3: CASSAGTATNEKLFF
V: TRBV28; D: TRBD2; J: TRBJ2-7; size: .; DNA: TGTGCCAGCCGACCTGCTAGCGGGGGGGCCTTCCACGAGCAGTACTTC; CDR3: CASRPASGGAFHEQYF
V: TRBV2; D: TRBD1; J: TRBJ1-2; size: .; DNA: TGTGCCAGCACCAAAGATGCAGGGGGCGGAAACTATGGCTACACCTTC; CDR3: CASTKDAGGGNYGYTF
V: TRBV5-1; D: TRBD1; J: TRBJ1-2; size: .; DNA: TGCGCCAGCAGTCCCCAGGGGGCGGATGGTGGCTACACCTTC; CDR3: CASSPQGADGGYTF
V: TRBV5-1; D: .; J: TRBJ2-3; size: .; DNA: TGCGCCAGCAGCTTGTCCTACAGGGTTTCGGGGAGGGGGGCCTCCTACACAGATACGCAGTATTTT; CDR3: CASSLSYRVSGRGASYTDTQYF
V: TRBV9; D: TRBD1; J: TRBJ1-3; size: .; DNA: TGTGCCAGCAGCGTCATGACAGGGACCCTCTCTGGAAACACCATATATTTT; CDR3: CASSVMTGTLSGNTIYF
V: TRBV3-1/TRBV3-2; D: .; J: TRBJ1-2; size: .; DNA: TGTGCCAGCAGCCAAACCCCAGATCCTTACTATGGCTACACCTTC; CDR3: CASSQTPDPYYGYTF
V: TRBV7-9; D: .; J: TRBJ1-1; size: .; DNA: TGTGCCAGCAGCTTAGGAGCTGAGAACACTGAAGCTTTCTTT; CDR3: CASSLGAENTEAFF
V: TRBV3-1/TRBV3-2; D: .; J: TRBJ2-7; size: .; DNA: TGTGCCAGCAGCCAAGTGCAGGGGCAAAGCGAGCAGTACTTC; CDR3: CASSQVQGQSEQYF
V: TRBV4-1; D: .; J: TRBJ1-5; size: few; DNA: TGCGCCAGCAGCCAAGATCAAGGTTATAGCAATCAGCCCCAGCATTTT; CDR3: CASSQDQGYSNQPQHF
V: TRBV19; D: .; J: TRBJ1-2; size: .; DNA: TGTGCCAGTAGAACTCAGGGGATGAATGGCTACACCTTC; CDR3: CASRTQGMNGYTF
V: TRBV30; D: .; J: TRBJ2-3; size: .; DNA: TGTGCCTGGAGTTACCTTTCGACTGGCTGGGAAACAGATACGCAGTATTTT; CDR3: CAWSYLSTGWETDTQYF
V: TRBV5-1; D: .; J: TRBJ1-2; size: once; DNA: TGCGCCAGCAGCCCTAACGCCGGGACCCGGGGGGGCTACACCTTC; CDR3: CASSPNAGTRGGYTF
V: TRBV27; D: .; J: TRBJ1-2; size: .; DNA: TGTGCCAGCAGTCCACGGATGGGGAACTATGGCTACACCTTC; CDR3: CASSPRMGNYGYTF